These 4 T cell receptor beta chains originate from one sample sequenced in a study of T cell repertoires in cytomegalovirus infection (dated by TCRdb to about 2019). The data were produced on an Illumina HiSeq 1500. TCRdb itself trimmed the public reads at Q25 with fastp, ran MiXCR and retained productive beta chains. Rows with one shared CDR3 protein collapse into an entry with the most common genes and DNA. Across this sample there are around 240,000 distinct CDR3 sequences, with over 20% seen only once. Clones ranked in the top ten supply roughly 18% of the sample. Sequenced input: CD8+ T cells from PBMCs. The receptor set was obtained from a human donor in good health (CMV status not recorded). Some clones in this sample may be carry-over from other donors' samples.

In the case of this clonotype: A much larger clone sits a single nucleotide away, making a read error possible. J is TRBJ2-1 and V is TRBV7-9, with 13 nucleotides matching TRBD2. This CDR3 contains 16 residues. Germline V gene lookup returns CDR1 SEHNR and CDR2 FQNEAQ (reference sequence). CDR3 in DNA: TGTGCCAGCAGCGTAGCGGGACTAGCGGGAACCAATGAGCAGTTCTTC. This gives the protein CASSVAGLAGTNEQFF. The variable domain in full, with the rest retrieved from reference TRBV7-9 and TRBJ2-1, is DTGVSQNPRHKITKRGQNVTFRCDPISEHNRLYWYRQTLGQGPEFLTYFQNEAQLEKSRLLSDRFSAERPKGSFSTLEIQRTEQGDSAMYLCASSVAGLAGTNEQFFGPGTRLTVL.

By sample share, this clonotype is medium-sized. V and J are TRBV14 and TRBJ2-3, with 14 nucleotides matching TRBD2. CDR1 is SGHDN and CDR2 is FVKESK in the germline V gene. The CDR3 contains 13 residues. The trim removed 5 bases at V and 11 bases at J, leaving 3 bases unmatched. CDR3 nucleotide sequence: TGTGCCAGCAGCGAGGGGACTAGCGGGGGGCAGTATTTT. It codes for CASSEGTSGGQYF.

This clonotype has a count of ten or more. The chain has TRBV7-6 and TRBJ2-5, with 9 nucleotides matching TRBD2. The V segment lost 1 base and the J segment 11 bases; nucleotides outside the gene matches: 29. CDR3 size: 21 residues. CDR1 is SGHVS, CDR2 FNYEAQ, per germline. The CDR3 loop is CASSLVRPSGANEWVVASQYF. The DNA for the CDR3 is TGTGCCAGCAGCTTAGTCAGGCCTAGCGGGGCCAATGAATGGGTAGTAGCCAGTCAGTACTTC.

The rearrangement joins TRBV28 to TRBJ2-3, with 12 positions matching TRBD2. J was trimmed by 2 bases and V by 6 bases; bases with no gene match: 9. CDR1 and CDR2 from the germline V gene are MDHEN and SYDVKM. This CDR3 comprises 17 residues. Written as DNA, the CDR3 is TGTGCCAGCAGGCTCCGGACTAGCGGGGTGAACACAGATACGCAGTATTTT. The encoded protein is CASRLRTSGVNTDTQYF.